A selection of T cell receptor beta chains follows, all from one sample in a study of blood T cell repertoires in COVID-19. Method: immunoSEQ multiplex PCR; TCRdb's copy keeps in-frame clones and lacks some. The top ten clones hold under 2.5% of a sample with approximately 140,000 clones, around 84% of them seen once. Sequenced sample: peripheral blood. Receptors originate from a man in his 70s with acute or convalescent COVID-19. The CDR3 runs from the conserved cysteine through the conserved F or W. The D gene is left open where the match is weak. The size entry is marked missing in some rows and otherwise reads once, few, many or a size class.

V gene	clone size	J gene	D gene	CDR3 protein	CDR3 DNA
TRBV11-2	NA	TRBJ2-3	NA	CASSAYGGGSDTQYF	TGTGCCAGCTCAGCGTATGGAGGCGGGTCAGATACGCAGTATTTT
TRBV19	NA	TRBJ1-2	TRBD1	CASSIEGAGGYTF	TGTGCCAGTAGTATCGAGGGGGCAGGTGGCTACACCTTC
TRBV10-3	NA	TRBJ1-5	TRBD1	CAISGQGAQPQHF	TGTGCCATCAGCGGACAGGGGGCTCAGCCCCAGCATTTT
TRBV7-8	once	TRBJ2-2	TRBD2	CASEGKRESGELFF	TGTGCCAGTGAGGGGAAGCGGGAGTCCGGGGAGCTGTTTTTT
TRBV3-1/TRBV3-2	NA	TRBJ2-3	NA	CASSQGGTSTDTQYF	TGTGCCAGCAGCCAAGGCGGAACTAGCACAGATACGCAGTATTTT
TRBV24-1	NA	TRBJ1-2	TRBD1	CATSLTGGNGYTF	TGTGCCACCAGCCTGACAGGGGGTAATGGCTACACCTTC
TRBV3-1/TRBV3-2	NA	TRBJ2-5	TRBD2	CAIPWTSGRKTQYF	TGTGCCATTCCCTGGACTAGCGGGAGGAAGACCCAGTACTTC
TRBV23-1	once	TRBJ1-1	NA	CASSQYRTHSLNTEAFF	TGCGCCAGCAGTCAGTATAGGACACATTCCCTGAACACTGAAGCTTTCTTT
TRBV6-5	few	TRBJ2-7	NA	CASSYSYSREQYF	TGTGCCAGCAGTTACTCTTATTCGAGGGAGCAGTACTTC
TRBV14	few	TRBJ1-1	TRBD1	CASSRDRGEFREAFF	TGTGCCAGCAGCCGGGACAGGGGAGAATTCCGTGAAGCTTTCTTT
TRBV6-4	NA	TRBJ2-1	TRBD2	CASSDSLAGSRGEQFF	TGTGCCAGCAGTGACTCTTTAGCGGGGTCAAGGGGGGAGCAGTTCTTC
TRBV14	NA	TRBJ1-2	NA	CASSQVRIGAGYTF	TGTGCCAGCAGCCAAGTGCGGATCGGCGCCGGCTACACCTTC
TRBV18	NA	TRBJ1-6	NA	CASLQGMNSPLHF	TGTGCCAGCCTACAGGGCATGAATTCACCCCTCCACTTT
TRBV19	NA	TRBJ1-2	TRBD1	CASKDTTGILGYTF	TGTGCCAGTAAGGACACGACAGGGATCTTAGGCTACACCTTC
TRBV11-3	NA	TRBJ2-3	TRBD2	CASSRGLAGGPDTQYF	TGTGCCAGCAGTCGAGGACTAGCGGGGGGGCCAGATACGCAGTATTTT
TRBV6-1	NA	TRBJ1-6	NA	CASSEANRINSPLHF	TGTGCCAGCAGTGAAGCTAACAGGATAAATTCACCCCTCCACTTT
TRBV6-1	once	TRBJ2-7	NA	CASSEGGKVYEQYF	TGTGCCAGCAGTGAAGGCGGGAAAGTCTACGAGCAGTACTTC
TRBV6-4	NA	TRBJ2-1	NA	CASSENRGGEQFF	TGTGCCAGCAGTGAAAACAGGGGAGGTGAGCAGTTCTTC
TRBV12-3/TRBV12-4	NA	TRBJ2-5	NA	CASKYDQETQYF	TGTGCCAGTAAATATGACCAAGAGACCCAGTACTTC
TRBV5-1	NA	TRBJ1-2	NA	CASSLEVGLGYGYTF	TGCGCCAGCAGCTTGGAGGTGGGGCTCGGCTATGGCTACACCTTC
TRBV5-6	NA	TRBJ2-1	NA	CASRQGDLSSSYNEQFF	TGTGCCAGCAGGCAGGGTGACCTCTCGAGCTCCTACAATGAGCAGTTCTTC
TRBV19	NA	TRBJ1-4	TRBD1	CASTRLTGSNEKLFF	TGTGCCAGCACGCGACTGACAGGGTCAAATGAAAAACTGTTTTTT
TRBV19	NA	TRBJ2-3	TRBD1	CASSRTGVVADTQYF	TGTGCCAGTAGTAGGACAGGGGTTGTGGCAGATACGCAGTATTTT
TRBV7-8	NA	TRBJ1-4	TRBD1	CASSSEPQGGEKLFF	TGTGCCAGCAGCTCAGAACCCCAGGGGGGAGAAAAACTGTTTTTT
TRBV19	NA	TRBJ1-4	NA	CASSLQRDEKLFF	TGTGCCAGTAGCTTACAGCGGGATGAAAAACTGTTTTTT
TRBV15	few	TRBJ1-4	TRBD1	CATSSTGTGREKLFF	TGTGCCACCAGCAGCACCGGGACAGGGCGCGAAAAACTGTTTTTT
TRBV9	once	TRBJ1-2	NA	CASSVADSATYGYTF	TGTGCCAGCAGCGTAGCCGACAGTGCCACCTATGGCTACACCTTC